Shown below are 11 T cell receptor beta chains from a single sample sequenced in a study of blood T cell repertoires in COVID-19. Repertoires were generated with immunoSEQ multiplex PCR, while TCRdb's copy carries only in-frame clones and drops some. In the table there are approximately 300,000 clones, more than 70% of which are singletons. Sequencing used peripheral blood. The receptors were gathered from a woman aged 45-59 years with acute or convalescent COVID-19.

The CDR3 loop is CSVGRTGGVIETQYF. CDR3 sequence (DNA): TGCAGCGTCGGACGGACAGGTGGAGTCATAGAGACCCAGTACTTC. The chain has TRBV29-1 and TRBJ2-5; 7 nucleotides agree with TRBD1. The CDR3 contains 15 residues. CDR1 and CDR2 from the germline V gene are SQVTM and ANQGSEA. V gave up 6 bases and J gave up 4 bases; unmatched junction bases: 14.

This clone was counted only a few times. The V and J genes are TRBV5-4 and TRBJ2-2; 8 bases match TRBD1. The CDR3 length is 15 residues. CDR1 and CDR2 from the germline V gene are SGHNT and YYREEE (reference sequence). The V segment lost 0 bases and the J segment 10 bases; nucleotides outside the gene matches: 8. The CDR3 protein is CASSLAPGGGEELFF. The DNA for the CDR3 is TGTGCCAGCAGCTTGGCTCCAGGGGGCGGAGAGGAGCTGTTTTTT.

V and J are TRBV9 and TRBJ2-2; 8 bases agree with TRBD1. The length of the CDR3 is 16 residues. Germline V gives CDR1 SGDLS, CDR2 YYNGEE. Germline trimming cut 4 bases from V and 5 bases from J; bases unmatched to any gene: 10. As DNA, the CDR3 is TGTGCCAGCAGCCCGACCGGGACAGGATTAACCGGGGAGCTGTTTTTT. It codes for CASSPTGTGLTGELFF.

The V and J genes are TRBV11-2 and TRBJ2-7; 9 bases match TRBD1. CDR1 and CDR2 from the germline V gene are SGHAT and FQNNGV. Losses at the gene ends were 1 base for V and 6 bases for J; bases not matched to a gene: 10. The CDR3 totals 16 residues. CDR3 coding DNA: TGTGCCAGCAGCTTAGGAATTGGACAGGGGCTAGGCGAGCAGTACGTC. Residues: CASSLGIGQGLGEQYV.

The rearrangement links TRBV5-1 to TRBJ2-3; D may be TRBD1 (5 bases). V gave up 0 bases and J gave up 6 bases, with 14 bases separating them. CDR1 is SGHRS, CDR2 YFSETQ, per germline. CDR3 size: 15 residues. In DNA, the CDR3 is TGCGCCAGCAGCTTGGAGGGGCCTCTGGGTGATACGCAGTATTTT. Protein sequence: CASSLEGPLGDTQYF.

In DNA, the CDR3 is TGCGCCAGCAGCTTGGCCGGGGCTAGCGGGAGTGAAGCGTGGTTCTTC. Its protein product is CASSLAGASGSEAWFF. The chain uses TRBV5-1 and TRBJ2-1; 10 bases agree with TRBD2. Germline CDR1 reads SGHRS; CDR2 reads YFSETQ. This CDR3 region has 16 residues. Trimming at V came to 0 bases and at J to 15 bases, leaving 15 bases not matched to a gene.

V usage is TRBV19 and J usage is TRBJ1-1; 9 bases map to TRBD1. This CDR3 has 17 residues. Losses at the gene ends were 5 bases for V and 0 bases for J; bases not matched to a gene: 10. Germline CDR1 reads LNHDA; CDR2 reads SQIVND (reference sequence). CDR3: CASSSGTGRNMNTEAFF. Here the CDR3 DNA reads TGTGCCAGTAGTTCCGGGACAGGGAGAAACATGAACACTGAAGCTTTCTTT.

The rearrangement uses TRBV10-3 and TRBJ2-7; 7 bases line up with TRBD2. Germline V gene data show CDR1 as ENHRY and CDR2 as SYGVKD. V shed 6 bases, J shed 5 bases, and the junction held 4 bases outside the gene matches. The CDR3 spans 12 residues. Here the CDR3 DNA reads TGTGCCATCAGCATGGCGGGAGACGAGCAGTACTTC. It yields the protein CAISMAGDEQYF.

This clone showed up just once. The chain uses TRBV14 and TRBJ1-2; the D gene is possibly TRBD1 (6 bases). Trimming stripped 3 bases from V and 8 bases from J, with 16 bases between. In germline, CDR1 is SGHDN, CDR2 FVKESK. This CDR3 region has 14 residues. The CDR3, as DNA: TGTGCCAGCAGCCAGTCGGACAGTCGATCCGGCTACACCTTC. As protein: CASSQSDSRSGYTF. Looking up the rest from reference TRBV14 and TRBJ1-2 gives the full variable domain: EAGVTQFPSHSVIEKGQTVTLRCDPISGHDNLYWYRRVMGKEIKFLLHFVKESKQDESGMPNNRFLAERTGGTYSTLKVQPAELEDSGVYFCASSQSDSRSGYTFGSGTRLTVV.

This clone was seen just once. This chain joins TRBV6-2 or TRBV6-3 and TRBJ2-2; D not resolved. Per germline, CDR1 MNHEY and CDR2 SVGEGT. The V gene lost 2 bases and the J gene lost 5 bases, with 6 bases spanning the gap. The CDR3 extends over 13 amino acids. The CDR3 spells CASSYVETGELFF. CDR3 bases: TGTGCCAGCAGTTACGTGGAGACCGGGGAGCTGTTTTTT.

The chain joins TRBV29-1 to TRBJ1-1; 7 nucleotides match TRBD1. The CDR3 contains 15 residues. V gave up 7 bases and J gave up 3 bases; unmatched junction bases: 14. The V gene's germline CDR1 is SQVTM and CDR2 ANQGSEA. The CDR3 reads CSAPPMGQGDTEAFF. In DNA, the CDR3 is TGCAGCGCCCCCCCCATGGGGCAGGGGGACACTGAAGCTTTCTTT.